The clone carrying this T cell receptor beta chain has just a few counts. Its antigen remains unknown. The entry originates in a study of beta chain features in type 1 diabetes. Regarding the study as a whole: Insertions at VDJ junctions were less frequent in type 1 diabetes patients. These patients also deleted more nucleotides at the same junctions. TCRB CDR3s were moderately but significantly shorter in Type 1 diabetes patients in all four CD4+ subsets.

Since all of the isolated RNA was reverse transcribed, expressed TCRB transcripts were what got sequenced. The method was immunoSEQ multiplex PCR; TCRdb's version includes in-frame clones alone and lacks a portion of them. The sample records some 350,000 clones, 9.5% to 10% being singletons. Per the germline V gene, CDR1 is SQVTM and CDR2 is ANQGSEA. The CDR3 consists of 14 residues. Trimming stripped 4 bases from V and 2 bases from J, with 15 bases between. The sequence came from a man younger than 40 with type 1 diabetes. The rearrangement joins TRBV29-1 to TRBJ2-7; no reliable D call. Sequencing was performed on central memory CD4+ T cells from blood. CDR3 residues: CSVVPDALTYEQYF. The CDR3 coding sequence is TGCAGCGTTGTTCCGGACGCACTTACCTACGAGCAGTACTTC.